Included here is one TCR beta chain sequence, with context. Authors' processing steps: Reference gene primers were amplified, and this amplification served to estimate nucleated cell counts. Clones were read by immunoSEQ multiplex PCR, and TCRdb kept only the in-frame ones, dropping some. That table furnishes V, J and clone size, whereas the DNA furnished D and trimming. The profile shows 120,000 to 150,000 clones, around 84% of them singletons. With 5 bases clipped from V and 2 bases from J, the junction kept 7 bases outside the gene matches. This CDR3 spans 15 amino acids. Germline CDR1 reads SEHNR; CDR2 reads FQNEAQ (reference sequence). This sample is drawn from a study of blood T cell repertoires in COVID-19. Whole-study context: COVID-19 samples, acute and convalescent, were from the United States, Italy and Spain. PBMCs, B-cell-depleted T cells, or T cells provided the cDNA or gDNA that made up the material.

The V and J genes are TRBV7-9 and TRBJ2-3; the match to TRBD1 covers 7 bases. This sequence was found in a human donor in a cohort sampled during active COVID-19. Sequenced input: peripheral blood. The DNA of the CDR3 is TGTGCCAGCAGCCAAGGGGGCCGGGACACAGATACGCAGTATTTT. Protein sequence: CASSQGGRDTDTQYF.